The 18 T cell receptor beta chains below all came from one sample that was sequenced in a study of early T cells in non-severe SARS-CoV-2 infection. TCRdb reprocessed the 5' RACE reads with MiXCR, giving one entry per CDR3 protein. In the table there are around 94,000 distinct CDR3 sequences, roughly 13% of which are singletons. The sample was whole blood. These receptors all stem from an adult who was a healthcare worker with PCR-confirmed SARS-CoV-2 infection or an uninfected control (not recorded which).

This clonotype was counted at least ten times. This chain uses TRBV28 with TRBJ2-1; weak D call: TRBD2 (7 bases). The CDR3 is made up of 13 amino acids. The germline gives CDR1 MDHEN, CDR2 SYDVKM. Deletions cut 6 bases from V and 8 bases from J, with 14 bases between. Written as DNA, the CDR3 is TGTGCCAGCAGCCCTCGGGGGGCGGATGAGCAGTTCTTC. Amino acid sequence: CASSPRGADEQFF.

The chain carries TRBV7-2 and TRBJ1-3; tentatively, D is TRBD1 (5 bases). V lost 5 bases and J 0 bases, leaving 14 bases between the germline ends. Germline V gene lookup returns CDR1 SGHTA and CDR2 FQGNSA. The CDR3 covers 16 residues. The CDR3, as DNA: TGTGCCAGCAGCCTAGGTCACAGGAGCTCTGGAAACACCATATATTTT. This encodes CASSLGHRSSGNTIYF.

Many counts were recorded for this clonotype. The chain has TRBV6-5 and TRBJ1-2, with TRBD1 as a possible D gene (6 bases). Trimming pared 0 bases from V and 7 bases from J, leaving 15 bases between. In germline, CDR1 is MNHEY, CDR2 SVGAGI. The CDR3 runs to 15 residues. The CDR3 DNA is TGTGCCAGCAGTTACTCGTCAGGGGCGTTAAGTGGCTACACCTTC. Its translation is CASSYSSGALSGYTF.

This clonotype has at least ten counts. CDR3 in amino acids: CATSDYSPDPYNEQFF. The CDR3 DNA is TGTGCCACCAGTGATTATAGCCCGGACCCCTACAATGAGCAGTTCTTC. The genes are TRBV24-1 and TRBJ2-1; D not certain. Germline-derived CDR1 and CDR2 are KGHDR and SFDVKD. The ends were cut back, 2 bases at V and 2 bases at J, with 12 bases in the middle. The CDR3 has 16 amino acids.

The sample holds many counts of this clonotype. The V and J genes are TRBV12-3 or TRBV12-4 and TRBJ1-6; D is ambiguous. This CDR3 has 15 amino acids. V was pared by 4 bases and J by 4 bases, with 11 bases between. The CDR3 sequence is CASSSVRGYNSPLHF. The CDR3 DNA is TGTGCCAGCAGTTCGGTCCGAGGATATAATTCACCCCTCCACTTT.

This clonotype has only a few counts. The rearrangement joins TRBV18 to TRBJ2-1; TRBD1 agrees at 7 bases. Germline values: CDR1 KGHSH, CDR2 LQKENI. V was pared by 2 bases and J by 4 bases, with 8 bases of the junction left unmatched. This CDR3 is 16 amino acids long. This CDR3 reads CASSPYRQGQYNEQFF. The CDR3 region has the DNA TGTGCCAGCTCACCATACCGACAGGGACAATACAATGAGCAGTTCTTC.

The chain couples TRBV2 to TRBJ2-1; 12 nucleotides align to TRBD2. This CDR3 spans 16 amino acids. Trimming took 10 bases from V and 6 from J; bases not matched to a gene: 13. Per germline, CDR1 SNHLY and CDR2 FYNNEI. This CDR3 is CATPTTSGRKGNEQFF. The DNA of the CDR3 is TGTGCCACGCCAACGACTAGCGGGAGAAAGGGCAATGAGCAGTTCTTC.

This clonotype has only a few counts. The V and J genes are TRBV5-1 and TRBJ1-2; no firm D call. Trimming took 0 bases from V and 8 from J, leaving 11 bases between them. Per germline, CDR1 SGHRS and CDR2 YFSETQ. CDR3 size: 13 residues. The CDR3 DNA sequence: TGCGCCAGCAGCTTGGAGGAGGATCGGGGCTACACCTTC. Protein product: CASSLEEDRGYTF.

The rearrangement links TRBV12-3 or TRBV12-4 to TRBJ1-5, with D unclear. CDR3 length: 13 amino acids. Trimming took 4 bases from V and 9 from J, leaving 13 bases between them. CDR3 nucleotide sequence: TGTGCCAGCAGTTGGCAGGCGAGTTCGCCCCAGCATTTT. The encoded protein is CASSWQASSPQHF.

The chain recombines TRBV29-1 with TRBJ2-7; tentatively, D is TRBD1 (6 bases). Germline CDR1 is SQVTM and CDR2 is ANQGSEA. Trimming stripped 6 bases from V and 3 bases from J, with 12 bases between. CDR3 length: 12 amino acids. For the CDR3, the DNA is TGCAGCGTGGGCAGGGGCGACTACGAGCAGTACTTC. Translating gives CSVGRGDYEQYF.

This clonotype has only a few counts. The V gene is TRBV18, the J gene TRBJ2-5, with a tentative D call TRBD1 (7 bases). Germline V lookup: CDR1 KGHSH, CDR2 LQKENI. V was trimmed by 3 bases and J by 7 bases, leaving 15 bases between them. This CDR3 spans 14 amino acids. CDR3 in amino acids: CASSPPGGGTTQYF. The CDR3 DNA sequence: TGTGCCAGCTCACCCCCAGGAGGGGGCACGACCCAGTACTTC.

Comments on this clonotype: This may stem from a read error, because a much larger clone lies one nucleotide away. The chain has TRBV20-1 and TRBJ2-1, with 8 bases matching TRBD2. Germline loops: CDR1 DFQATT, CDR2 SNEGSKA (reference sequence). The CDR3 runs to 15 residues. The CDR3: CGARSGREVYNEQFF. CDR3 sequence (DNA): TGCGGTGCTAGATCTGGGCGGGAGGTCTACAATGAGCAGTTCTTC.

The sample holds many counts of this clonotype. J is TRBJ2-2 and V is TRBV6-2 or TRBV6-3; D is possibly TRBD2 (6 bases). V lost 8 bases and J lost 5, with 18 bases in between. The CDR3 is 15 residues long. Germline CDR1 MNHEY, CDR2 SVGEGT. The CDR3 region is CASRDGGRATGELFF. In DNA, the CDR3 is TGTGCCAGCCGGGACGGGGGACGCGCTACCGGGGAGCTGTTTTTT.

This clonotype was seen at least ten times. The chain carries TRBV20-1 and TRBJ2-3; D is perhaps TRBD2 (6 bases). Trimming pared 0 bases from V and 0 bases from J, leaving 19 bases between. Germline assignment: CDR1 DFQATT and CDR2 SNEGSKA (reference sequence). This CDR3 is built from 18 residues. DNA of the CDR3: TGCAGTGCTAGAGAAAGAAGGGCGGGGAGCTCTAGCACAGATACGCAGTATTTT. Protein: CSARERRAGSSSTDTQYF.

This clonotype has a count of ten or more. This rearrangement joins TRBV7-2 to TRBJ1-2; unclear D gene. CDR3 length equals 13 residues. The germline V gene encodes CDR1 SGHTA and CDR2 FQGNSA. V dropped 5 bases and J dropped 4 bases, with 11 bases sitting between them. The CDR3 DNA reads TGTGCCAGCAGCCCCGATAACACCTATGGCTACACCTTC. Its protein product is CASSPDNTYGYTF.

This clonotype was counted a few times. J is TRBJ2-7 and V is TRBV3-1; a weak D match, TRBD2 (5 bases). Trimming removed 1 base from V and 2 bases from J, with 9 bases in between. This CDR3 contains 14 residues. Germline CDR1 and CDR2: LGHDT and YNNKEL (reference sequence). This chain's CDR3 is CASSQVRGPYEQYF. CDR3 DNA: TGTGCCAGCAGCCAAGTCCGGGGTCCCTACGAGCAGTACTTC.

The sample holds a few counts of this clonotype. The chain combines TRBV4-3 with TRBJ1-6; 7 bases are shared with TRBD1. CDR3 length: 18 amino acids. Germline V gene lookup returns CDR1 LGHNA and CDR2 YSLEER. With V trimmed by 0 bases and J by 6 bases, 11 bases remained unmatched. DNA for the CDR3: TGCGCCAGCAGCCAAGACTACGTGACAGGGTTCAGTAATTCACCCCTCCACTTT. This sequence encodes CASSQDYVTGFSNSPLHF.

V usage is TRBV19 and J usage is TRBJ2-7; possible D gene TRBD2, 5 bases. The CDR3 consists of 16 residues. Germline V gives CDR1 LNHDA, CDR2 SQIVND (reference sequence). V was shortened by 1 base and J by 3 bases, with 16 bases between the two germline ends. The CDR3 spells CASSIAATSGVYEQYF. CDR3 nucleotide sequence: TGTGCCAGTAGTATAGCGGCCACCTCCGGGGTCTACGAGCAGTACTTC.